A single sample is the source of the 11 T cell receptor beta chains below, sequenced in a study of cytomegalovirus exposure and HLA in healthy donors (dated by TCRdb to the late 2010s). The method behind the library was the immunoSEQ multiplex PCR assay. For the multiplex PCR, a mixture combining 60 forward primers for TCR Vbeta segments and 13 reverse primers for TCR Jbeta segments was used. Sourced from immuneACCESS, this table was stored by TCRdb with only in-frame sequences that have V and J called. A share of the clones is absent; for the studies checked, an unresolved V gene accounts for under half, and the remainder has no known explanation. This sample holds roughly 100,000 clones; roughly 10% were observed only once. The ten top clones hold 5% to 5.5% of the sample. Sequenced sample: PBMCs. These receptor sequences come from a man aged 45-65 years in good health and CMV-seropositive.

This clone came up a few times. This chain uses TRBV10-3 with TRBJ2-7; D may be TRBD1 (7 bases). Germline lookup yields CDR1 ENHRY and CDR2 SYGVKD. This CDR3 has 14 amino acids. The V and J ends lost 6 bases and 0 bases respectively, with 12 bases between them. The CDR3 DNA sequence: TGTGCCATCAGCGGGGGACAGTACTCCTACGAGCAGTACTTC. This sequence encodes CAISGGQYSYEQYF.

The chain combines TRBV5-6 with TRBJ2-7; D unclear. This CDR3 is 12 amino acids long. Trimming stripped 2 bases from V and 5 bases from J, with 8 bases between. Germline V lookup: CDR1 SGHDT, CDR2 YYEEEE. The CDR3 coding sequence is TGTGCCAGCAGCTTAACGGTTCACGAGCAGTACTTC. Its translation is CASSLTVHEQYF.

The table lists this clone with a few counts. This sequence joins TRBV9 and TRBJ2-7; 7 bases match TRBD2. Unmatched junction bases numbered 10, after V lost 0 bases and J lost 7 bases. The CDR3 covers 15 residues. The germline CDR1 and CDR2 sequences are SGDLS and YYNGEE. CDR3 protein: CASSVGGAGVREQYF. The CDR3 DNA reads TGTGCCAGCAGCGTAGGGGGCGCGGGGGTCCGGGAGCAGTACTTC.

This chain links TRBV30 with TRBJ1-4; 9 bases align to TRBD1. The CDR3 totals 15 residues. The V segment lost 0 bases and the J segment 7 bases; nucleotides outside the gene matches: 6. The germline V gene has CDR1 GTSNPN and CDR2 SVGIG (reference sequence). The CDR3 DNA follows: TGTGCCTGGAGTGTACGGGGGACAGGGCGTGAAAAACTGTTTTTT. Amino acids: CAWSVRGTGREKLFF.

V is TRBV7-9 and J is TRBJ2-5; 9 nucleotides line up with TRBD2. After removal of 0 bases from V and 5 bases from J, the junction contained 10 bases not matched to a gene. Germline lookup yields CDR1 SEHNR and CDR2 FQNEAQ (reference sequence). This CDR3 has 17 amino acids. The CDR3 sequence: CASSLALAGTLGETQYF. The CDR3 bases are TGTGCCAGCAGCTTAGCCCTAGCGGGGACCTTGGGGGAGACCCAGTACTTC.

This clone was counted between two and nine times. The chain joins TRBV6-6 to TRBJ2-1, with 10 bases that match TRBD2. The ends lost 8 bases at V and 3 bases at J; junction bases unmatched: 1. The germline V gene has CDR1 MNHNY and CDR2 SVGAGI (reference sequence). The CDR3 spans 13 residues. The CDR3 here is CASGLADYNEQFF. In DNA form, the CDR3 reads TGTGCCAGCGGACTAGCGGACTACAATGAGCAGTTCTTC.

The chain combines TRBV6-6 with TRBJ1-2; D is undetermined. Germline values: CDR1 MNHNY, CDR2 SVGAGI (reference sequence). Trimming removed 1 base from V and 6 bases from J, with 12 bases in between. The length of the CDR3 is 14 residues. The chain's CDR3 is CASSYFESGNGYTF. In nucleotides, the CDR3 is TGTGCCAGCAGTTACTTTGAGTCCGGTAATGGCTACACCTTC.

This clone was observed a few times. At one end the junction does not follow the germline gene, possibly because of a read error. The chain recombines TRBV20-1 with TRBJ2-7; either TRBD1 or TRBD2 may supply D (5 bases each). The CDR3 sequence is 11 residues long. Germline CDR1 DFQATT, CDR2 SNEGSKA (reference sequence). The CDR3 region has the DNA TGCAGTGCCAGAGGGGCAGGCGAGCAGTACTTC. Amino acid sequence: CSARGAGEQYF.

This chain links TRBV11-2 with TRBJ2-1, with 15 bases identical to TRBD2. The CDR3 loop spans 17 amino acids. The germline V gene encodes CDR1 SGHAT and CDR2 FQNNGV. Trimming took 3 bases from V and 6 from J; bases not matched to a gene: 6. CDR3 sequence: CASSLWTSGRVSNEQFF. The CDR3 DNA sequence: TGTGCCAGCAGCTTGTGGACTAGCGGGAGGGTTAGCAATGAGCAGTTCTTC.

This clone was recorded a few times. V is TRBV7-2 and J is TRBJ1-5, with 8 bases that match TRBD1. This CDR3 region has 15 residues. Germline V CDR1 and CDR2: SGHTA, FQGNSA. Losses at the gene ends were 5 bases for V and 6 bases for J; bases not matched to a gene: 9. The CDR3 sequence is CASSPGQGGLQPQHF. The DNA of the CDR3 is TGTGCCAGCAGCCCCGGACAGGGTGGCCTTCAGCCCCAGCATTTT.

This clone was recorded a few times. J is TRBJ1-1 and V is TRBV7-2, with D perhaps TRBD1 (5 bases). Germline V gene lookup returns CDR1 SGHTA and CDR2 FQGNSA. The CDR3 sequence is 13 residues long. V lost 3 bases, J lost 11 bases, and 16 bases lay in between. CDR3 nucleotide sequence: TGTGCCAGCAGCTTTCACGGGGGGTCCGGGGCTTTCTTT. Translation gives CASSFHGGSGAFF.